These T cell receptor beta chains were read from a single sample in a study of T cells in placental villitis. Sequenced by immunoSEQ multiplex PCR; TCRdb stores in-frame clones only, minus some. The sample contains approximately 3,000 clones, more than 65% of which appear only once. Sequencing was carried out using placental tissue containing maternal and fetal cells. The receptors stem from a human patient with infectious villitis; the placental T cells may come from both mother and fetus. The CDR3 runs from the conserved cysteine through the conserved F or W. The D gene is left open where the match is weak. A clone size is listed for some rows: how often the clone was seen (once, few, many), or a class if it is expanded.

>TRBJ1-2|TRBV5-6|.|.
CASKGFYGYTF
TGTGCCAGCAAGGGTTTCTATGGCTACACCTTC
>TRBJ2-7|TRBV5-6|.|.
CASSSLPVWVSEQYF
TGTGCCAGCAGCTCCTTACCCGTTTGGGTCTCCGAGCAGTACTTC
>TRBJ1-2|TRBV7-9|.|once
CASSLAGGSYGYTF
TGTGCCAGCAGCTTAGCGGGGGGCAGCTATGGCTACACCTTC
>TRBJ1-1|TRBV2|.|few
CASNGQPNTEAFF
TGTGCCAGCAATGGTCAGCCGAACACTGAAGCTTTCTTT
>TRBJ1-5|TRBV30|TRBD1|.
CAWSIGDRASNQPQHF
TGTGCCTGGAGTATAGGGGACAGGGCTAGCAATCAGCCCCAGCATTTT
>TRBJ2-1|TRBV7-9|TRBD2|once
CASSLTYLVGTSGYNEQFF
TGTGCCAGCAGCTTAACGTACCTGGTGGGGACTAGCGGATACAATGAGCAGTTCTTC
>TRBJ1-4|TRBV28|.|.
CASSFPGPATNEKLFF
TGTGCCAGCAGTTTCCCGGGCCCTGCAACTAATGAAAAACTGTTTTTT
>TRBJ1-3|TRBV11-3|.|.
CASSLGAGNTIYF
TGTGCCAGCAGCTTAGGGGCTGGAAACACCATATATTTT
>TRBJ2-5|TRBV6-6|.|.
CASSSFPLARETQYF
TGTGCCAGCAGTTCTTTCCCGCTAGCCCGGGAGACCCAGTACTTC
>TRBJ1-2|TRBV25-1|TRBD1|few
CATLTGYGYTF
TGTGCCACCTTGACAGGGTATGGCTACACCTTC
>TRBJ1-1|TRBV7-3|.|few
CASNLWVQMNTEAFF
TGTGCCAGCAACCTTTGGGTACAGATGAACACTGAAGCTTTCTTT
>TRBJ2-1|TRBV7-2|TRBD2|.
CASSPKRGGYNEQFF
TGTGCCAGCAGCCCTAAGCGGGGGGGCTACAATGAGCAGTTCTTC
>TRBJ1-4|TRBV14|.|.
CASSQDWQKLFF
TGTGCCAGCAGCCAAGATTGGCAAAAACTGTTTTTT
>TRBJ1-1|TRBV6-5|TRBD1|few
CASSYGTGGTEAFF
TGTGCCAGCAGTTACGGGACAGGGGGCACTGAAGCTTTCTTT
>TRBJ2-1|TRBV6-2/TRBV6-3|TRBD2|.
CASSYWPAGGDEQFF
TGTGCTAGCAGTTATTGGCCAGCGGGAGGTGATGAGCAGTTCTTC
>TRBJ1-2|TRBV5-1|.|.
CASRSWGAQDGYTF
TGCGCCAGCAGATCTTGGGGGGCGCAGGATGGCTACACCTTC
>TRBJ1-2|TRBV25-1|TRBD1|.
CASIDRGYGYTF
TGTGCCAGCATTGACAGGGGCTATGGCTACACCTTC
>TRBJ1-1|TRBV6-5|.|.
CASSRGDVMNTEAFF
TGTGCCAGCAGTCGAGGGGACGTCATGAACACTGAAGCTTTCTTT